Below are 27 T cell receptor beta chains sequenced from a single sample in a study of cytomegalovirus exposure and HLA in healthy donors (dated by TCRdb to the late 2010s). The library relied on the immunoSEQ multiplex PCR assay. The multiplex PCR relied on a mix of 60 forward primers for TCR Vbeta segments and 13 reverse primers for TCR Jbeta segments. TCRdb retrieved this table from immuneACCESS and kept in-frame rearrangements only. Not all clones are present; in checked studies, unresolved V genes account for under half, and no reason is known for the remainder. This sample has 130,000 or so clones in its table, and approximately 80% of those were observed once. About 1.5% of the sample comes from the top ten. The source material was PBMCs. The receptors derive from a woman aged 18 to 35 in good health and CMV-seronegative.

This rearrangement joins TRBV5-1 to TRBJ1-2; D is possibly TRBD1 (5 bases). Germline V CDR1 and CDR2: SGHRS, YFSETQ. The ends were cut back, 6 bases at V and 4 bases at J, with 13 bases in the middle. CDR3 length equals 13 residues. CDR3 protein: CASNPGDFYGYTF. The CDR3 nucleotides read TGCGCCAGCAACCCCGGGGACTTCTATGGCTACACCTTC.

V is TRBV6-1 and J is TRBJ1-4; maybe TRBD1 (5 bases). Germline V CDR1 and CDR2: MNHNS, SASEGT. V was trimmed by 6 bases and J by 4 bases, leaving 15 bases between them. The CDR3 totals 15 residues. The CDR3 sequence: CASSLFREGNEKLFF. The DNA for the CDR3 is TGTGCCAGCAGCTTATTCAGGGAAGGTAATGAAAAACTGTTTTTT.

J is TRBJ1-6 and V is TRBV7-9, with 8 bases aligning to TRBD1. Germline assignment: CDR1 SEHNR and CDR2 FQNEAQ (reference sequence). The J segment lost 10 bases and the V segment lost 3 bases, leaving 8 bases of the junction unmatched. The CDR3 covers 15 residues. The CDR3 sequence is CASSFTRGLGSPLHF. CDR3 bases: TGTGCCAGCAGCTTTACCAGGGGGCTGGGATCACCCCTCCACTTT. Combining the CDR3 with reference TRBV7-9 and TRBJ1-6 gives the whole variable domain DTGVSQNPRHKITKRGQNVTFRCDPISEHNRLYWYRQTLGQGPEFLTYFQNEAQLEKSRLLSDRFSAERPKGSFSTLEIQRTEQGDSAMYLCASSFTRGLGSPLHFGNGTRLTVT.

The rearrangement uses TRBV9 and TRBJ1-1; 7 bases map to TRBD1. In germline, CDR1 is SGDLS, CDR2 YYNGEE. The V and J ends lost 2 bases and 5 bases, in that order; junction bases with no gene match: 9. The CDR3 runs to 15 residues. CDR3 residues: CASSVRAGQTTEAFF. The CDR3 DNA reads as TGTGCCAGCAGCGTCAGGGCGGGACAGACGACTGAAGCTTTCTTT.

The table lists this clone with a few counts. V gene TRBV7-2 combines with J gene TRBJ2-7; TRBD2 matches at 9 bases. Germline CDR1 and CDR2: SGHTA and FQGNSA. Trimming at V came to 4 bases and at J to 5 bases, leaving 15 bases not matched to a gene. The CDR3 loop spans 17 amino acids. The CDR3 region is CASSSRGGRAGADEQYF. CDR3 nucleotide sequence: TGTGCCAGCAGCTCCAGAGGCGGGAGGGCCGGGGCTGACGAGCAGTACTTC.

This clone was counted only a few times. V is TRBV19 and J is TRBJ1-5, with 7 bases matching TRBD1. The CDR3 is made up of 16 amino acids. The V segment lost 8 bases and the J segment 7 bases; nucleotides outside the gene matches: 17. From germline, CDR1 is LNHDA and CDR2 SQIVND (reference sequence). CDR3 in DNA: TGTGCCAGTCTGCCAGGGGGACTCCAGAGAGGGCAGCCCCAGCATTTT. This sequence encodes CASLPGGLQRGQPQHF.

This clone was counted a few times. The J gene is TRBJ2-7, the V gene TRBV28; no definite D call. The CDR3 is made up of 12 amino acids. Per the germline V gene, CDR1 is MDHEN and CDR2 is SYDVKM. V gave up 7 bases and J gave up 9 bases, with 16 bases separating them. The CDR3 DNA reads TGTGCCAGCAATGCGGATGTCGGCCGGCAGTACTTC. Translating it yields CASNADVGRQYF. The entire variable domain, with the rest obtained from reference TRBV28 and TRBJ2-7, is as follows: DVKVTQSSRYLVKRTGEKVFLECVQDMDHENMFWYRQDPGLGLRLIYFSYDVKMKEKGDIPEGYSVSREKKERFSLILESASTNQTSMYLCASNADVGRQYFGPGTRLTVT.

The J gene is TRBJ1-3, the V gene TRBV30, with D possibly being TRBD1 (6 bases). The germline V gene encodes CDR1 GTSNPN and CDR2 SVGIG (reference sequence). The germline V and J ends were trimmed by 1 base and 0 bases, with 13 bases remaining between them. The CDR3 has 16 amino acids. DNA for the CDR3: TGTGCCTGGAGTGGGCCTTTGACAGGCTCTGGAAACACCATATATTTT. The encoded protein is CAWSGPLTGSGNTIYF.

V and J are TRBV11-2 and TRBJ1-2; 7 nucleotides agree with TRBD1. Germline CDR1 SGHAT, CDR2 FQNNGV. The CDR3 covers 14 residues. With 7 bases clipped from V and 4 bases from J, the junction kept 9 bases outside the gene matches. The CDR3 DNA reads as TGTGCCAGCACCGCAGACAGGGTGGTCTATGGCTACACCTTC. It specifies CASTADRVVYGYTF.

On this clone itself: A junction end diverges from the germline sequence, so it may reflect a read error. The V call is TRBV5-1, the J call TRBJ1-3; D is perhaps TRBD1 (6 bases). The CDR3 spans 15 residues. Looked up from germline, CDR1 is SGHRS and CDR2 is YFSETQ. The CDR3 loop is CASSVRGASGNTICF. In DNA, the CDR3 is TGCGCCAGCAGCGTACGGGGGGCCTCTGGAAACACCATATGTTTT.

The chain recombines TRBV7-9 with TRBJ1-1; D remains unclear. Germline assignment: CDR1 SEHNR and CDR2 FQNEAQ (reference sequence). CDR3 length: 14 amino acids. V lost 7 bases and J lost 2, with 14 bases in between. In DNA, the CDR3 is TGTGCCAGCACCAAGACACGGGATAACACTGAAGCTTTCTTT. Protein: CASTKTRDNTEAFF.

This chain uses TRBV10-3 with TRBJ2-1; the match to TRBD1 covers 9 bases. The CDR3 is 14 amino acids. V was clipped by 7 bases and J by 3 bases; unmatched bases: 4. Germline CDR1 and CDR2: ENHRY and SYGVKD. The chain's CDR3 is CAIMGQGNYNEQFF. The CDR3 DNA is TGTGCCATCATGGGACAGGGAAACTACAATGAGCAGTTCTTC.

The V call is TRBV30, the J call TRBJ1-1, with 7 bases identical to TRBD1. There are 12 residues in the CDR3. V shed 3 bases and J 10 bases; nucleotides not matched to a gene: 8. Per the germline V gene, CDR1 is GTSNPN and CDR2 is SVGIG (reference sequence). The CDR3 reads CAWSIGTARAFF. In DNA, the CDR3 is TGTGCCTGGAGCATAGGGACAGCACGAGCTTTCTTT.

V usage is TRBV7-8 and J usage is TRBJ2-1; 11 bases line up with TRBD2. Germline assignment: CDR1 SGHVS and CDR2 FQNEAQ. V gave up 2 bases and J gave up 5 bases; unmatched junction bases: 5. There are 16 residues in the CDR3. The CDR3, as DNA: TGTGCCAGCAGCTTACCTACTAGCGGGAGCGACAATGAGCAGTTCTTC. This sequence encodes CASSLPTSGSDNEQFF.

This chain uses TRBV11-2 with TRBJ2-3; 7 bases agree with TRBD2. V dropped 5 bases and J dropped 3; count of bases not matched to a gene: 5. This CDR3 contains 14 residues. The germline CDR1 and CDR2 sequences are SGHAT and FQNNGV. CDR3 coding DNA: TGTGCCAGCAGCCCCCTCGGGAGGACAGATACGCAGTATTTT. The encoded protein is CASSPLGRTDTQYF.

The genes are TRBV7-8 and TRBJ2-7; D may be TRBD2 (6 bases). The CDR3 contains 15 residues. CDR1 is SGHVS and CDR2 is FQNEAQ in the germline V gene. The V and J ends lost 5 bases and 2 bases respectively, with 16 bases between them. DNA of the CDR3: TGTGCCAGCAGCCAACGACTAGGGGAACCCTACGAGCAGTACTTC. It translates to CASSQRLGEPYEQYF.

V is TRBV4-2 and J is TRBJ2-7, with 7 nucleotides matching TRBD2. CDR1 and CDR2 from the germline V gene are LGHNA and YNFKEQ. The CDR3 is 13 amino acids. After removal of 3 bases from V and 3 bases from J, the junction contained 2 bases not matched to a gene. The CDR3 loop reads CASSQGLYYEQYF. CDR3 coding DNA: TGTGCCAGCAGCCAGGGACTATACTACGAGCAGTACTTC.

This rearrangement joins TRBV2 to TRBJ2-1; 7 bases fit TRBD2. The germline gives CDR1 SNHLY, CDR2 FYNNEI. J was trimmed by 7 bases and V by 4 bases; bases with no gene match: 7. This CDR3 spans 14 amino acids. CDR3 region: CASSGGAGWNEQFF. CDR3 DNA: TGTGCCAGCAGTGGTGGAGCGGGGTGGAATGAGCAGTTCTTC.

The gene calls are TRBV11-2 and TRBJ1-1, with 8 nucleotides matching TRBD1. Germline V lookup: CDR1 SGHAT, CDR2 FQNNGV. CDR3 length equals 14 residues. The V and J ends lost 6 bases and 4 bases, in that order; junction bases with no gene match: 7. The CDR3 loop is CASSSQGVGTEAFF. CDR3 nucleotide sequence: TGTGCCAGCAGTTCACAGGGGGTAGGCACTGAAGCTTTCTTT.

The chain uses TRBV9 and TRBJ2-1; 11 bases align to TRBD2. The CDR3 totals 17 residues. The trim removed 1 base at V and 10 bases at J, leaving 13 bases unmatched. Germline values: CDR1 SGDLS, CDR2 YYNGEE. The CDR3 protein is CASSVRSGTSGPGEQFF. The CDR3 nucleotides read TGTGCCAGCAGCGTACGCTCCGGGACTAGCGGACCGGGCGAGCAGTTCTTC.

In this sample, this clone turned up once. The chain links TRBV5-8 to TRBJ2-5; possible D gene TRBD2, 5 bases. V lost 4 bases to trimming and J lost 7 bases, with 14 bases between them. This CDR3 has 13 amino acids. CDR1 SGHTS and CDR2 YDEGEE come from the germline V gene. Here the CDR3 reads CASSPGGVGTQYF. The CDR3, as DNA: TGTGCCAGCAGCCCCGGAGGCGTCGGGACCCAGTACTTC.

V is TRBV2 and J is TRBJ2-5; 10 bases map to TRBD1. The J call is doubtful: the DNA matches TRBJ2-7 better. Per the germline V gene, CDR1 is SNHLY and CDR2 is FYNNEI. The CDR3 sequence is 14 residues long. CDR3 loop: CASGQDRGRREQYF. The CDR3 DNA reads as TGTGCCAGCGGCCAAGACAGGGGGCGTCGCGAGCAGTACTTC.

The chain employs TRBV5-1 and TRBJ1-4, with D possibly being TRBD1 (6 bases). Germline-derived CDR1 and CDR2 are SGHRS and YFSETQ. There are 13 residues in the CDR3. Trimming took off 3 bases at V and 6 bases at J, with 9 bases between the two ends. CDR3 DNA sequence: TGCGCCAGCAGCTCAGGGGTGGATGAAAAACTGTTTTTT. It encodes CASSSGVDEKLFF.

V usage is TRBV6-1 and J usage is TRBJ1-5, with a possible D match to TRBD1 (6 bases). V lost 2 bases and J lost 9, with 11 bases in between. CDR1 MNHNS and CDR2 SASEGT come from the germline V gene. This CDR3 is built from 13 residues. As DNA, the CDR3 is TGTGCCAGCAGTGAATTTGGGGGCGGGCCCCAGCATTTT. This sequence encodes CASSEFGGGPQHF.

The chain couples TRBV15 to TRBJ2-2, with D uncertain. CDR1 is LNHNV and CDR2 is YYDKDF in the germline V gene (reference sequence). This CDR3 region has 12 residues. Trimming removed 3 bases at V and 6 bases at J, with 5 bases between. As DNA, the CDR3 is TGTGCCACCAGCAGTATCTCCGGGGAGCTGTTTTTT. It translates to CATSSISGELFF.

CDR3 protein: CASSYEAGSIYGYTF. CDR3 sequence (DNA): TGTGCCAGCAGTTACGAAGCGGGCTCGATCTATGGCTACACCTTC. The rearrangement uses TRBV6-5 and TRBJ1-2; D is unresolved. Looked up from germline, CDR1 is MNHEY and CDR2 is SVGAGI. V was cut by 2 bases and J by 4 bases, with 14 bases left in between. CDR3 length: 15 residues.

This clone has just one count. V and J are TRBV29-1 and TRBJ2-2; 7 bases are a match to TRBD1. In germline, CDR1 is SQVTM, CDR2 ANQGSEA. Trimming removed 6 bases from V and 1 base from J; junction bases left unmatched: 5. The CDR3 runs to 14 residues. The CDR3 is CSVRDSGNTGELFF. For the CDR3, the DNA is TGCAGCGTCCGGGACAGTGGGAACACCGGGGAGCTGTTTTTT.